This T cell receptor beta chain is drawn from a study of human T cells and chemical hapten exposure (dated by TCRdb to the early 2020s). As for the study more broadly: For sensitization, 2% DPC in acetone was applied to a roughly 2 cm by roughly 2 cm area of upper inner arm skin. Weekly therapeutic DPC doses were additionally applied to the scalp of patients throughout the approximately 24-week study period. Patch testing was performed on the upper back with Finn chambers containing 0.01% DPC, and the patch tests were scored after 6 days according to International Contact Dermatitis Research Group standards. The patient cohort, mostly female, included alopecia areata with under or over 50% scalp involvement, alopecia totalis and alopecia universalis. Libraries were pooled for sequencing, and per-sample TCR yields varied mainly because of small differences in library volumes within the pool. This study followed changes in the peripheral blood TCR repertoire in vivo during primary and secondary sensitization of alopecia patients to the hapten diphenylcyclopropenone (DPC). Patient blood was sampled pre-sensitization (week 0) and at 2, 6 and about 24 weeks after DPC sensitization. Approximately 28 alopecia patients gave blood for TCR sequencing at one to four time points (pre-sensitization, 2, 6 and 24 weeks). What the authors observed across the whole study: A positive correlation was found between the number of PT1 expanded TCRs and patch test score, with significance reached at thresholds 8, 16 and 32 but not 4. Repeated subsampling changed both the strength of the expansion versus patch-test correlation and the threshold at which the correlation became significant. No change with DPC sensitization was found in the number of TCRs above 1 in 1000 frequency, and no evidence of global repertoire structure alterations was found. Significantly more large CDR3 similarity clusters were formed by expanded TCRs than by pre-sensitization or healthy control sets, consistent with antigen-driven responses. Alopecia, a presumed autoimmune disease, was present in all patients, so the immune response of the patients might differ from that of healthy individuals.

The CDR3 sequence holds 16 residues, the cysteine and phenylalanine included. Kept here is only the CDR3 DNA, which spans 48 bases and is read in frame from base 1. CDR1 and CDR2 are drawn from the germline V gene: KGHSH, LQKENI. V loses 5 bases at its end and J loses 7 bases; junction bases beyond the gene matches: 10. Library generation was performed with RACE. Sequenced on a NextSeq 500. During library preparation, unique molecular identifiers were attached to individual cDNA molecules so that TCRs could be counted in a quantitative, reproducible way. From each blood RNA sample, both TCR alpha and TCR beta chains were sequenced. The authors' pipeline ran thus. A median of approximately 96,000 TCRs per sample was observed, with a range of 23,224 to 690,600. The Decombinator software suite was used to annotate V, J and CDR3 in the TCR reads. For the PS versus PT1 abundance plots, all samples were subsampled to the same number of TCRs (28,000). Expanded TCRs were defined as absent before sensitization and observed at least eight times at the 2-week time point. TCRdb ran its own pipeline on the public reads, namely fastp trimming at Q25 and MiXCR clone calling, and kept in-frame beta chains. Identical CDR3 proteins give one entry, which carries the most common genes and DNA. The V and J calls, along with clone size, are taken from TCRdb and not from the paper's own processing. Present in this sample are tens of thousands of distinct CDR3 sequences, around an eighth of which were seen just once. Clones ranked in the top ten supply roughly 2.4% of the sample.

This clonotype appeared many times. The specificity of this receptor is unknown. No per-base quality is available; no much larger clone lies one base away. The time point label, as the study defines it: patch test 3, about 24 weeks after DPC sensitization. The sample's treatment or condition, from its label and the paper: therapeutic diphenylcyclopropenone sensitization with weekly scalp DPC. Blood at each patch-test visit was drawn before the patch test was applied. To be eligible, patients had to be aged 18 to 70, diagnosed with alopecia and judged suitable for DPC therapy, while pregnant patients were excluded. Total RNA was extracted from unfractionated whole blood that had been collected in Tempus Blood RNA tubes.

The chain employs TRBV18 and TRBJ1-6, with 8 middle bases fitting TRBD1. This sequence originates from a man aged 30-40 years with alopecia areata. Some clones in this sample may be carry-over from other donors' samples. The input for sequencing was whole blood, taken in connection with sensitization to the hapten diphenylcyclopropenone (DPC). The nucleotide sequence reads as follows: TGTGCCAGCTCAGCGAACAGGGGGTTTCCCAATTCACCCCTCCACTTT. This translates into CASSANRGFPNSPLHF.